The 29 T cell receptor beta chains below were found in one sample sequenced in a study of blood T cell repertoires in COVID-19. The data were produced by immunoSEQ multiplex PCR, yet TCRdb's version contains in-frame clones alone and is incomplete. The sample includes 300,000 to 350,000 clones, roughly nine tenths seen only once; the top ten take roughly 2%. The sequenced sample was peripheral blood. The origin of the receptors is a man between 18 and 35 years old with active or convalescent COVID-19.

This chain uses TRBV5-1 with TRBJ1-2; weak D call: TRBD1 (6 bases). The CDR3 length is 14 residues. Per germline, CDR1 SGHRS and CDR2 YFSETQ. Trimming pared 0 bases from V and 3 bases from J, leaving 9 bases between. CDR3 amino acids: CASSLGAGDYGYTF. In nucleotides, the CDR3 is TGCGCCAGCAGCTTGGGGGCAGGGGACTATGGCTACACCTTC.

The chain links TRBV7-2 to TRBJ1-1; no clear D. The CDR3 totals 13 residues. V was cut by 1 base and J by 6 bases, with 9 bases left in between. Germline values: CDR1 SGHTA, CDR2 FQGNSA. CDR3 residues: CASSLERLSEAFF. CDR3 in DNA: TGTGCCAGCAGCTTAGAGAGGCTGTCTGAAGCTTTCTTT.

The V gene is TRBV2, the J gene TRBJ1-5; 7 nucleotides line up with TRBD1. Germline CDR1 and CDR2: SNHLY and FYNNEI. J was trimmed by 1 base and V by 8 bases; bases with no gene match: 8. This CDR3 is built from 15 residues. CDR3 residues: CASSGDRRSNQPQHF. The CDR3, as DNA: TGTGCCAGCTCCGGGGACAGACGGAGCAATCAGCCCCAGCATTTT.

The chain is built from TRBV28 and TRBJ2-3, with a tentative D call TRBD1 (6 bases). The V and J ends lost 2 bases and 2 bases respectively, with 14 bases between them. Germline loops: CDR1 MDHEN, CDR2 SYDVKM. CDR3 length equals 16 residues. CDR3 DNA: TGTGCCAGCAGTTTAGCACAGGGAACTTCCACAGATACGCAGTATTTT. Protein: CASSLAQGTSTDTQYF.

The chain links TRBV19 to TRBJ2-5, with TRBD1 identical over 11 bases. V was clipped by 7 bases and J by 5 bases; unmatched bases: 6. The CDR3 is 14 residues long. Germline assignment: CDR1 LNHDA and CDR2 SQIVND (reference sequence). In DNA form, the CDR3 reads TGTGCCAGTAAGGACAGGGGGCGTCGGGAGACCCAGTACTTC. It encodes CASKDRGRRETQYF.

The chain links TRBV15 to TRBJ1-2; TRBD1 agrees at 7 bases. Germline assignment: CDR1 LNHNV and CDR2 YYDKDF (reference sequence). CDR3 size: 14 residues. V was clipped by 1 base and J by 7 bases; unmatched bases: 6. In DNA form, the CDR3 reads TGTGCCACCAGCAGAGCAGGGGGGTTCGGTGGCTACACCTTC. It codes for CATSRAGGFGGYTF.

In nucleotides, the CDR3 is TGTGCCAGCAGCCCAACACGGGGACAGCACTACGAGCAGTACTTC. Residues: CASSPTRGQHYEQYF. V usage is TRBV11-2 and J usage is TRBJ2-7; 7 bases are shared with TRBD1. The CDR3 is 15 amino acids. In germline, CDR1 is SGHAT, CDR2 FQNNGV. With 5 bases clipped from V and 3 bases from J, the junction kept 10 bases outside the gene matches.

CDR3: CASSLARLDKDTQYF. In nucleotides, the CDR3 is TGCGCCAGCAGCTTGGCCAGGTTAGATAAAGATACGCAGTATTTT. The chain employs TRBV5-1 and TRBJ2-3; D is ambiguous. CDR1 is SGHRS, CDR2 YFSETQ, per germline. The V end lost 0 bases, the J end lost 5 bases, and 13 bases lay between the germline ends. This CDR3 spans 15 amino acids.

The rearrangement links TRBV24-1 to TRBJ2-1, with TRBD1 as a possible D gene (6 bases). This CDR3 contains 12 residues. In germline, CDR1 is KGHDR, CDR2 SFDVKD. Trimming pared 5 bases from V and 6 bases from J, leaving 7 bases between. CDR3 nucleotides: TGTGCCACCAGTGGCAGGGGCAATGAGCAGTTCTTC. Translating gives CATSGRGNEQFF.

The gene calls are TRBV28 and TRBJ2-7; 8 bases are a match to TRBD2. The germline CDR1 and CDR2 sequences are MDHEN and SYDVKM. The length of the CDR3 is 15 residues. V lost 8 bases to trimming and J lost 1 base; unmatched junction nucleotides: 10. The CDR3 bases are TGTGCCAGCGGCCTAACCCGGGAGGGGTCCTACGAGCAGTACTTC. It encodes CASGLTREGSYEQYF.

The chain recombines TRBV14 with TRBJ2-7, with 7 bases identical to TRBD2. The length of the CDR3 is 15 residues. After removal of 2 bases from V and 6 bases from J, the junction contained 10 bases not matched to a gene. Germline values: CDR1 SGHDN, CDR2 FVKESK. CDR3 bases: TGTGCCAGCAGCCAACTGACAAGCGGGAAAGGCGAGCAGTACTTC. Amino acids: CASSQLTSGKGEQYF. Full variable domain (rest looked up from reference TRBV14 and TRBJ2-7): EAGVTQFPSHSVIEKGQTVTLRCDPISGHDNLYWYRRVMGKEIKFLLHFVKESKQDESGMPNNRFLAERTGGTYSTLKVQPAELEDSGVYFCASSQLTSGKGEQYFGPGTRLTVT.

The rearrangement uses TRBV3-1 (or the pseudogene TRBV3-2) and TRBJ2-3; D is uncertain. The V end was cut by 0 bases, the J end by 0 bases, with 16 bases between. The germline V gene has CDR1 LGHDT and CDR2 YNNKEL (reference sequence). This CDR3 has 18 amino acids. CDR3 nucleotide sequence: TGTGCCAGCAGCCAAGACGTAGCAAGTTACACTAGCACAGATACGCAGTATTTT. It yields the protein CASSQDVASYTSTDTQYF.

This chain joins TRBV7-6 and TRBJ2-1; 11 bases are shared with TRBD2. The V gene end was trimmed by 5 bases and the J gene end by 3 bases; junction bases not matched to a gene: 3. Germline V gene lookup returns CDR1 SGHVS and CDR2 FNYEAQ. The CDR3 totals 15 residues. As DNA, the CDR3 is TGTGCCAGCAGCCCTAGCGGGAGGATCTACAATGAGCAGTTCTTC. It is translated as CASSPSGRIYNEQFF. The whole variable domain, remainder taken from reference TRBV7-6 and TRBJ2-1, is GAGVSQSPRYKVTKRGQDVALRCDPISGHVSLYWYRQALGQGPEFLTYFNYEAQQDKSGLPNDRFSAERPEGSISTLTIQRTEQRDSAMYRCASSPSGRIYNEQFFGPGTRLTVL.

V gene TRBV29-1 combines with J gene TRBJ2-7; 8 bases line up with TRBD1. Unmatched junction bases numbered 4, after V lost 6 bases and J lost 3 bases. CDR1 and CDR2 from the germline V gene are SQVTM and ANQGSEA. This CDR3 has 12 amino acids. This CDR3 is CSVLGQGYEQYF. CDR3 sequence (DNA): TGCAGCGTCCTCGGACAGGGCTACGAGCAGTACTTC.

V gene TRBV12-2 combines with J gene TRBJ2-3; the table's D call, TRBD2, has no DNA check behind it. TRBV12-2 is flagged as a pseudogene. This CDR3 is 19 amino acids long. This CDR3 is CASRLGSPPWTSGIYTQYF. The CDR3 coding sequence is TGTGCAAGTCGCTTAGGATCCCCCCCCTGGACTAGCGGGATCTATACGCAGTATTTT.

The chain combines TRBV28 with TRBJ2-2, with 13 nucleotides matching TRBD2. This CDR3 has 18 amino acids. Germline CDR1 is MDHEN and CDR2 is SYDVKM. V trimming: 3 bases; J trimming: 7 bases; junction bases outside the gene matches: 11. CDR3 nucleotides: TGTGCCAGCAGTTTCCGGGGACTAGCGGGGCCCGTGGGCGGGGAGCTGTTTTTT. Amino acid sequence: CASSFRGLAGPVGGELFF.

Notes on this clone: Other DNA sequences in this sample translate to the same CDR3. The chain recombines TRBV18 with TRBJ2-1, with a tentative D call TRBD2 (5 bases). Germline CDR1 is KGHSH and CDR2 is LQKENI. There are 14 residues in the CDR3. The ends were cut back, 3 bases at V and 2 bases at J, with 8 bases in the middle. The CDR3 coding sequence is TGTGCCAGCTCACCCAGCGGAGCCTACAATGAGCAGTTCTTC. Translating gives CASSPSGAYNEQFF. The full variable domain, rest sourced from reference TRBV18 and TRBJ2-1, is NAGVMQNPRHLVRRRGQEARLRCSPMKGHSHVYWYRQLPEEGLKFMVYLQKENIIDESGMPKERFSAEFPKEGPSILRIQQVVRGDSAAYFCASSPSGAYNEQFFGPGTRLTVL.

The chain couples TRBV29-1 to TRBJ1-5; 10 bases align to TRBD1. The length of the CDR3 is 13 residues. Germline V gives CDR1 SQVTM, CDR2 ANQGSEA. J was trimmed by 7 bases and V by 7 bases; bases with no gene match: 7. The DNA for the CDR3 is TGCAGCGATCGAGGGACAGGGGAACAGCCCCAGCATTTT. This codes for CSDRGTGEQPQHF.

The chain has TRBV19 and TRBJ1-1, with 8 positions matching TRBD1. Germline CDR1 is LNHDA and CDR2 is SQIVND (reference sequence). After removal of 2 bases from V and 0 bases from J, the junction contained 5 bases not matched to a gene. The CDR3 is 16 amino acids. In nucleotides, the CDR3 is TGTGCCAGTAGTATAAGTCCGACAGGGGTGAACACTGAAGCTTTCTTT. Its protein product is CASSISPTGVNTEAFF.

The chain uses TRBV4-2 and TRBJ2-7; 7 bases fit TRBD1. In germline, CDR1 is LGHNA, CDR2 YNFKEQ. V shed 0 bases and J 4 bases; nucleotides not matched to a gene: 12. The CDR3 totals 17 residues. The CDR3 region has the DNA TGTGCCAGCAGCCAAGATCAAGAGAGGGGGCGCGGGTACGAGCAGTACTTC. It encodes CASSQDQERGRGYEQYF.

CDR3 protein: CASSDPLAGVLLRGEQYF. The CDR3 coding sequence is TGTGCCAGCAGTGACCCCCTAGCGGGAGTTTTACTACGAGGCGAGCAGTACTTC. This chain connects TRBV2 to TRBJ2-7, with 10 bases that match TRBD2. Germline assignment: CDR1 SNHLY and CDR2 FYNNEI. The CDR3 runs 18 residues. The V gene end was trimmed by 3 bases and the J gene end by 6 bases; junction bases not matched to a gene: 17.

V usage is TRBV6-5 and J usage is TRBJ2-1, with 11 bases fitting TRBD2. Per germline, CDR1 MNHEY and CDR2 SVGAGI. The junction had 9 bases not matched to a gene; V was cut back by 4 bases and J by 7 bases. The CDR3 is 16 amino acids. CDR3 sequence (DNA): TGTGCCAGCAGTTTATTAGCGGGAGGGACCAGAAATGAGCAGTTCTTC. This gives the protein CASSLLAGGTRNEQFF.

This rearrangement joins TRBV5-4 to TRBJ2-1; TRBD2 is a possible D gene (5 bases). The CDR3 spans 11 residues. V gave up 7 bases and J gave up 7 bases, with 9 bases separating them. Germline CDR1 is SGHNT and CDR2 is YYREEE (reference sequence). The CDR3 sequence is CASGRGNEQFF. The CDR3 DNA follows: TGTGCCAGCGGGCGCGGGAATGAGCAGTTCTTC.

V gene TRBV28 combines with J gene TRBJ2-2, with 8 nucleotides matching TRBD1. The V segment lost 5 bases and the J segment 1 base; nucleotides outside the gene matches: 9. The CDR3 totals 17 residues. Germline V lookup: CDR1 MDHEN, CDR2 SYDVKM. CDR3 sequence reads: CASSPIGQGRNTGELFF. CDR3 in DNA: TGTGCCAGCAGTCCTATAGGACAGGGCCGGAACACCGGGGAGCTGTTTTTT.

CDR3 residues: CASSLATGGARADTQYF. CDR3 DNA: TGCGCCAGCAGCTTGGCGACAGGGGGCGCGAGGGCAGATACGCAGTATTTT. The V gene is TRBV5-1, the J gene TRBJ2-3, with TRBD1 identical over 10 bases. Germline V gene sequence: CDR1 SGHRS, CDR2 YFSETQ. The V and J ends lost 0 bases and 4 bases, in that order; junction bases with no gene match: 8. This CDR3 is built from 17 residues. Full variable domain (outside the CDR3, taken from reference TRBV5-1 and TRBJ2-3): KAGVTQTPRYLIKTRGQQVTLSCSPISGHRSVSWYQQTPGQGLQFLFEYFSETQRNKGNFPGRFSGRQFSNSRSEMNVSTLELGDSALYLCASSLATGGARADTQYFGPGTRLTVL.

This chain joins TRBV2 and TRBJ2-7; TRBD2 might be the D (5 bases). The CDR3 length is 12 residues. V was pared by 6 bases and J by 4 bases, with 10 bases between. CDR1 and CDR2 from the germline V gene are SNHLY and FYNNEI. Here the CDR3 reads CASSPSGYEQYF. DNA for the CDR3: TGTGCCAGCAGCCCGTCGGGGTACGAGCAGTACTTC.

The genes are TRBV5-1 and TRBJ2-7; 10 nucleotides agree with TRBD2. Germline V gene sequence: CDR1 SGHRS, CDR2 YFSETQ. The CDR3 contains 15 residues. J gave up 7 bases and V 5 bases, and 12 bases lay outside the gene matches. The CDR3 reads CASRRGLASGQEQYF. DNA for the CDR3: TGCGCCAGCAGACGGGGACTAGCGTCGGGTCAGGAGCAGTACTTC. The full variable domain, completed using reference TRBV5-1 and TRBJ2-7, is KAGVTQTPRYLIKTRGQQVTLSCSPISGHRSVSWYQQTPGQGLQFLFEYFSETQRNKGNFPGRFSGRQFSNSRSEMNVSTLELGDSALYLCASRRGLASGQEQYFGPGTRLTVT.

V usage is TRBV28 and J usage is TRBJ1-4, with TRBD1 matching 7 bases. The V segment lost 2 bases and the J segment 5 bases; nucleotides outside the gene matches: 8. Per the germline V gene, CDR1 is MDHEN and CDR2 is SYDVKM. The CDR3 has 16 amino acids. CDR3 DNA sequence: TGTGCCAGCAGTTTACCCGGGACAGCGATAAATGAAAAACTGTTTTTT. Translating it yields CASSLPGTAINEKLFF.

This chain uses TRBV6-5 with TRBJ2-7; D unclear. The CDR3 is 16 residues long. Trimming stripped 0 bases from V and 3 bases from J, with 15 bases between. Germline V gene lookup returns CDR1 MNHEY and CDR2 SVGAGI. The CDR3 nucleotides read TGTGCCAGCAGTTACTCGTCCCTCGGAGTAGGCTACGAGCAGTACTTC. It yields the protein CASSYSSLGVGYEQYF.